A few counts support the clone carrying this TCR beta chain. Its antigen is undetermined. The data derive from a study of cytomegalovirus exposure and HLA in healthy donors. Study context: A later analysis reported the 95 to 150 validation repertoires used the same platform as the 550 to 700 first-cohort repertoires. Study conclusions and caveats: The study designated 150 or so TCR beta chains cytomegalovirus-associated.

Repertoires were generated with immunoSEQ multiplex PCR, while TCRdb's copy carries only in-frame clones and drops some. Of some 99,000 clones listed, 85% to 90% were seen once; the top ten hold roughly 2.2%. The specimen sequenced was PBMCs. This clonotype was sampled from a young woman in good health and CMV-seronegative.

CDR3 sequence (DNA): TGTGCCAGCAGTCTGAGAAATACGGACTATGGCTACACCTTC. Residues: CASSLRNTDYGYTF. V is TRBV27 and J is TRBJ1-2; D remains unclear. Trimming removed 5 bases from V and 3 bases from J, with 13 bases in between. This CDR3 has 14 residues. Germline lookup yields CDR1 MNHEY and CDR2 SMNVEV (reference sequence).